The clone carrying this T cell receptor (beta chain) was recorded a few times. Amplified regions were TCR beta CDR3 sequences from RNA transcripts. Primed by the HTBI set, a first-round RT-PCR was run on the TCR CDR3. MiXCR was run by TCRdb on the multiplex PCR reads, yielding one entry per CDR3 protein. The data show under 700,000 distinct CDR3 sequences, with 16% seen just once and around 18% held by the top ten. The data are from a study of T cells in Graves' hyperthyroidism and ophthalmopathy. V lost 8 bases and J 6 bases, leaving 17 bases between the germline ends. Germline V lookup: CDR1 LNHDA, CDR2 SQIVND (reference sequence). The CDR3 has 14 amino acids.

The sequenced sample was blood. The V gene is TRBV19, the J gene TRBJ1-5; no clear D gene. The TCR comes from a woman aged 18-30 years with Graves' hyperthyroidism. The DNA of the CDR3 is TGTGCCAGTGATGCGGGCTTTGCGGCTCAGCCCCAGCATTTT. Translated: CASDAGFAAQPQHF.